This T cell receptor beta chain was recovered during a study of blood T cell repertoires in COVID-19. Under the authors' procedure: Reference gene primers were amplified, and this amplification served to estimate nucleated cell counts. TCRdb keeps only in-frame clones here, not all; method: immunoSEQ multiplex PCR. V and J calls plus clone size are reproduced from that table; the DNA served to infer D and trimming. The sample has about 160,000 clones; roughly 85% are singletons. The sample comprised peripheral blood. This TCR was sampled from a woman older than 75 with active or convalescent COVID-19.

The DNA of the CDR3 is TGTGCCAGCAGTTTGCTCGGGACAGGGGTCCGGCCCCAGCATTTT. Protein sequence: CASSLLGTGVRPQHF. The genes are TRBV28 and TRBJ1-5; the match to TRBD1 covers 10 bases. The CDR3 runs to 15 residues. V lost 3 bases, J lost 9 bases, and 8 bases stayed unmatched. Germline CDR1 and CDR2: MDHEN and SYDVKM.